These 11 T cell receptor beta chains share one sample of origin, sequenced in a study of T-cell reconstitution after alpha-beta-depleted transplantation in children (dated by TCRdb to the mid-2010s). The intended sense of this specimen's treatment or condition label: allogeneic hematopoietic cell transplantation with graft depleted of TCRalphabeta T cells and CD19 B cells. Receptors were amplified or captured by PCR. Instrument used: Illumina HiSeq 2500. Molecular barcoding was employed in the preparation of TCR libraries, with unique molecular identifiers being used to normalize TCRbeta repertoire quantification. In TCRdb, the public reads were trimmed at Q25 with fastp and aligned with MiXCR, with productive beta chains retained. All rows with the same CDR3 protein become a single entry with the most common DNA and genes. The sample table holds approximately 170,000 distinct CDR3 sequences, of which around 10% were seen once. Roughly an eighth of the sample lies in the top ten.

This sample comprised PBMCs, obtained before TCRalphabeta/CD19-depleted stem cell transplant. The receptors derive from a boy under 10 years old with acute myeloid leukemia, due to receive a stem cell transplant.

At least ten counts were recorded for this clonotype. The V call is TRBV7-2, the J call TRBJ1-5; D perhaps matches TRBD1 (6 bases). V lost 5 bases and J lost 4, with 18 bases in between. CDR3 length: 16 residues. The germline V gene has CDR1 SGHTA and CDR2 FQGNSA. The CDR3 DNA is TGTGCCAGCAGCGCCCCTCGCGGGGGGCTGAATCAGCCCCAGCATTTT. Its translation is CASSAPRGGLNQPQHF.

In this sample, this clonotype turned up many times. The rearrangement uses TRBV5-1 and TRBJ1-1; D remains unclear. The CDR3 runs 15 residues. Trimming removed 0 bases from V and 1 base from J, with 10 bases in between. CDR1 and CDR2 (germline): SGHRS, YFSETQ. The chain's CDR3 is CASSLDQATNTEAFF. The CDR3 DNA reads as TGCGCCAGCAGCTTGGACCAGGCGACGAACACTGAAGCTTTCTTT.

There are many counts of this clonotype. The chain recombines TRBV10-3 with TRBJ2-3; 7 bases are shared with TRBD1. Trimming cost V 7 bases and J 0 bases; bases outside gene matches: 13. This CDR3 comprises 17 residues. Germline V gives CDR1 ENHRY, CDR2 SYGVKD. CDR3 nucleotide sequence: TGTGCCATCACCGACAGGGCACTCCACGCTAGCACAGATACGCAGTATTTT. Protein: CAITDRALHASTDTQYF.

This clonotype was seen ten or more times. The chain is built from TRBV3-1 and TRBJ2-3; 7 bases map to TRBD2. Germline lookup yields CDR1 LGHDT and CDR2 YNNKEL (reference sequence). CDR3 length equals 13 residues. The ends lost 5 bases at V and 3 bases at J; junction bases unmatched: 2. This CDR3 is CASSEAGTDTQYF. The DNA of the CDR3 is TGTGCCAGCAGCGAAGCGGGGACAGATACGCAGTATTTT.

Ten or more counts support this clonotype. The gene calls are TRBV7-2 and TRBJ1-1, with D perhaps TRBD1 (5 bases). This CDR3 contains 13 residues. Trimming stripped 2 bases from V and 6 bases from J, with 10 bases between. CDR1 SGHTA and CDR2 FQGNSA come from the germline V gene. The DNA for the CDR3 is TGTGCCAGCAGCTTACATGCAGGGCCTGAAGCTTTCTTT. Encoded protein: CASSLHAGPEAFF.

Worth noting for this clonotype: A read error may produce the germline difference seen at one junction end. The rearrangement links TRBV6-5 to TRBJ2-2; TRBD2 matches at 8 bases. The CDR3 covers 16 residues. The V gene's germline CDR1 is MNHEY and CDR2 SVGAGI. CDR3: CANSDSSAGATGELFF. The CDR3 DNA sequence: TGTGCCAACAGTGACTCCTCAGCGGGAGCGACCGGGGAGCTGTTTTTT.

This clonotype was recorded at least ten times. In DNA form, the CDR3 reads TGTGCCAGCAGTTTGTATCGGGGGAACACTGAAGCTTTCTTT. This sequence encodes CASSLYRGNTEAFF. J is TRBJ1-1 and V is TRBV12-3 or TRBV12-4, with D unresolved. Trimming removed 3 bases at V and 1 base at J, with 9 bases between. The CDR3 extends over 14 amino acids.

This clonotype has at least ten counts. Here the CDR3 omits its conserved ending phenylalanine or tryptophan, so a read error is the likely source. The DNA is omitted, as the CDR3 cannot be located on it reliably, and the CDR3 follows TCRdb's listing. The chain couples TRBV10-2 to TRBJ2-7; TRBD1 was called by the table and not checked on the DNA. Germline CDR1 is WSHSY and CDR2 is SAAADI. The CDR3 spans 12 residues, counting both ends. The CDR3 is CASSESRDNPIL.

This clonotype was seen repeatedly, ten times or more. CDR3 sequence reads: CASSPEGGVAAYEQYV. In DNA, the CDR3 is TGTGCCAGCAGCCCAGAAGGGGGGGTGGCAGCTTACGAGCAGTACGTC. This sequence joins TRBV7-9 and TRBJ2-7; D possibly corresponds to TRBD2 (7 bases). The CDR3 is 16 amino acids. Germline loops: CDR1 SEHNR, CDR2 FQNEAQ (reference sequence). The germline V and J ends were trimmed by 5 bases and 4 bases, with 21 bases remaining between them.

In the case of this clonotype: This could be a read error, since a much larger clone is one nucleotide away. CDR3 protein: CANSFTWLGEQFF. The CDR3, as DNA: TGTGCCAATAGTTTTACGTGGTTAGGTGAGCAGTTCTTC. The gene calls are TRBV19 and TRBJ2-1, with no clear D. This CDR3 is built from 13 residues. Germline CDR1 and CDR2: LNHDA and SQIVND (reference sequence).

This clonotype has ten or more counts. The V call is TRBV20-1, the J call TRBJ2-1; TRBD2 matches at 7 bases. V shed 2 bases, J shed 2 bases, and the junction held 12 bases outside the gene matches. The germline V gene has CDR1 DFQATT and CDR2 SNEGSKA (reference sequence). The CDR3 sequence is 17 residues long. The CDR3 DNA reads as TGCAGTGCTAGAAAAGCAGTAGGACTAGGTCCCTACAATGAGCAGTTCTTC. Residues: CSARKAVGLGPYNEQFF.